The present TCR beta chain was sequenced within a study of T cell responses to AZD1222 COVID-19 vaccine. Overall study results and limits: It was only 6 or 7 AZD1222 recipients who were seropositive at baseline. Vaccination with two AZD1222 doses was followed by a rise in Spike-specific TCR breadth and depth. Targets within unmutated variant regions were reportedly found for nearly half of spike-specific TCRs. Clonal diversity was possibly underestimated; the donors were predominantly white British and more often female.

Profiled with immunoSEQ multiplex PCR; TCRdb holds only in-frame clones, not every one. The data contain roughly 100,000 clones, about 89% of them singletons. Concerning this clone: Its target is unknown.

This CDR3 has 16 amino acids. V trimming: 7 bases; J trimming: 1 base; junction bases outside the gene matches: 12. Germline V gene data show CDR1 as SEHNR and CDR2 as FQNEAQ (reference sequence). This chain links TRBV7-9 with TRBJ1-2; 7 nucleotides agree with TRBD1. The sample in question was peripheral blood, obtained 28 days after the second dose of the MenACWY control vaccine. This clonotype was sampled from an adult who received the MenACWY meningococcal vaccine as a control. This chain's CDR3 is CASTIGRDSINYGYTF. The CDR3 DNA sequence: TGTGCCAGCACCATAGGCCGGGACAGTATTAACTATGGCTACACCTTC.